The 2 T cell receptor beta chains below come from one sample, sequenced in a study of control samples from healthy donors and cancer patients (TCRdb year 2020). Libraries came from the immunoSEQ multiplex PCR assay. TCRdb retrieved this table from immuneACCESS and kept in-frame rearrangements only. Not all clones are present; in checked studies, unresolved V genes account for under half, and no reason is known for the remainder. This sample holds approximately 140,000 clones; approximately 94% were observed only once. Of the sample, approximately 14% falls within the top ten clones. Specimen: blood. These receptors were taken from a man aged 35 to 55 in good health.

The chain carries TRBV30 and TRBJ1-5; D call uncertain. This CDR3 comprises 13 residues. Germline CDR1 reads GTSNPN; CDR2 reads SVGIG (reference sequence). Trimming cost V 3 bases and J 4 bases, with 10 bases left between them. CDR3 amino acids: CAWSVAGNQPQHF. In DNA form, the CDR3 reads TGTGCCTGGAGCGTTGCAGGTAATCAGCCCCAGCATTTT.

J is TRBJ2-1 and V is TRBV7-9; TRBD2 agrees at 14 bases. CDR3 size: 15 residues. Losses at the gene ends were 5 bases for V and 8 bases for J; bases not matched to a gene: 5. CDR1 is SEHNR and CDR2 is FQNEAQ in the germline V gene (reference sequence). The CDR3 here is CASSPGTSGSDEQFF. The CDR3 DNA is TGTGCCAGCAGCCCCGGGACTAGCGGGAGCGATGAGCAGTTCTTC.